The 4 T cell receptor beta chains below all came from one sample that was sequenced in a study of blood T cell repertoires in COVID-19. Sequencing was performed with immunoSEQ multiplex PCR; in TCRdb, only in-frame clones are kept and a portion is missing. This sample has about 240,000 clones; roughly 90% occur once, and the top ten carry 7.2%. The sample comprised peripheral blood. These receptors all come from a man between 60 and 75 years old who had recovered from COVID-19.

J is TRBJ1-2 and V is TRBV27; D gene unclear. V lost 2 bases and J lost 6, with 22 bases in between. The germline gives CDR1 MNHEY, CDR2 SMNVEV (reference sequence). The CDR3 spans 17 residues. In nucleotides, the CDR3 is TGTGCCAGCAGTTTAAACCCTATAAGAACGGAGTTAAATGGCTACACCTTC. This sequence encodes CASSLNPIRTELNGYTF.

The rearrangement links TRBV5-5 to TRBJ2-4, with 7 nucleotides matching TRBD1. Germline-derived CDR1 and CDR2 are SGHKS and YYEKEE (reference sequence). The CDR3 sequence is 15 residues long. V lost 4 bases to trimming and J lost 3 bases; unmatched junction nucleotides: 7. The CDR3 region has the DNA TGTGCCAGCAGCCCTCAAGGGGGCGTCAAAAACATTCAGTACTTC. Its translation: CASSPQGGVKNIQYF. Full variable domain (missing parts from reference TRBV5-5 and TRBJ2-4): DAGVTQSPTHLIKTRGQQVTLRCSPISGHKSVSWYQQVLGQGPQFIFQYYEKEERGRGNFPDRFSARQFPNYSSELNVNALLLGDSALYLCASSPQGGVKNIQYFGAGTRLSVL.

This clone showed up just once. The chain employs TRBV4-1 and TRBJ2-7; TRBD2 matches at 10 bases. CDR1 MGHRA and CDR2 YSYEKL come from the germline V gene. The V segment lost 3 bases and the J segment 3 bases; nucleotides outside the gene matches: 2. The CDR3 loop spans 14 amino acids. The CDR3 spells CASSQRTSGYEQYF. The CDR3 nucleotides are TGCGCCAGCAGCCAGAGGACTAGCGGCTACGAGCAGTACTTC.

This chain uses TRBV2 with TRBJ1-6; a weak D match, TRBD1 (6 bases). Per the germline V gene, CDR1 is SNHLY and CDR2 is FYNNEI. Trimming took off 1 base at V and 4 bases at J, with 17 bases between the two ends. The CDR3 has 18 residues. The CDR3 loop reads CASSEEFLDSLYNSPLHF. Written as DNA, the CDR3 is TGTGCCAGCAGTGAAGAATTTTTGGACAGCTTATATAATTCACCCCTCCACTTT.